This T cell receptor beta chain emerged from a study of OX40 agonist ivuxolimab in advanced cancers. The CDR3 has 15 amino acids. CDR1 is SGHVS and CDR2 is FQNEAQ in the germline V gene. The V segment lost 5 bases and the J segment 8 bases; nucleotides outside the gene matches: 10. The data were produced by immunoSEQ multiplex PCR, yet TCRdb's version contains in-frame clones alone and is incomplete. The sample contains 37,000 or so clones, 70% to 85% of which appear only once. The source is an adult with an advanced solid tumor such as melanoma, head and neck, liver or kidney cancer. This sample comprised CD4+ or CD8+ T cells sorted from blood, obtained in a trial of the OX40 agonist ivuxolimab. The gene calls are TRBV7-8 and TRBJ2-1; TRBD2 agrees at 9 bases. The CDR3 nucleotides are TGTGCCAGCAGCCGGCTGACAGGGACTAGCTATGAGCAGTTCTTC. This sequence encodes CASSRLTGTSYEQFF.